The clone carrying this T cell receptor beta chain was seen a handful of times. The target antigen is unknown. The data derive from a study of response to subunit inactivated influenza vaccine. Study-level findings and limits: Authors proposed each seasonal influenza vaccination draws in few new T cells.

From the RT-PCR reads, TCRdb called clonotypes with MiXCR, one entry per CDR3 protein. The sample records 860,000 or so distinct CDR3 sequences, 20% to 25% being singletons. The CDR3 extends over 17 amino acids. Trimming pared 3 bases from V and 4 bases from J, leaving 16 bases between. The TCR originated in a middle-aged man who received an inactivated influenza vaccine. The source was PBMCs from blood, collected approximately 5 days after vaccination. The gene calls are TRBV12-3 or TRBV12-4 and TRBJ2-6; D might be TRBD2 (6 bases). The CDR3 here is CASSFRPGLSGANVLTF. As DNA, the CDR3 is TGTGCCAGCAGTTTCCGGCCGGGACTTTCGGGGGCCAACGTCCTGACTTTC.